One sample yielded the 18 T cell receptor beta chains listed below, sequenced in a study of T-cell memory formation after mild COVID-19. Each CDR3 protein gets one entry after TCRdb re-called the 5' RACE reads with MiXCR. The sample holds around 320,000 distinct CDR3 sequences, 28% seen once. The sequenced material came from PBMCs or a T cell subset sorted from them (not recorded which). Receptors originate from an adult woman who had mild COVID-19 (a few samples of this study predate the infection). Cell type and time point are not known.

The CDR3 sequence is CAISENGATNEKLFF. The CDR3 nucleotides are TGTGCCATCAGTGAGAACGGAGCAACTAATGAAAAACTGTTTTTT. V and J are TRBV10-3 and TRBJ1-4; unclear D gene. V lost 2 bases and J 0 bases, leaving 7 bases between the germline ends. The CDR3 runs 15 residues. Germline V gene data show CDR1 as ENHRY and CDR2 as SYGVKD.

This clonotype was counted between two and nine times. This chain uses TRBV6-5 with TRBJ1-3; D unresolved. Trimming removed 5 bases at V and 0 bases at J, with 11 bases between. The CDR3 has 15 residues. Germline-derived CDR1 and CDR2 are MNHEY and SVGAGI. The DNA of the CDR3 is TGTGCCAGCAGTCCTACGCAGACCTCTGGAAACACCATATATTTT. This translates into CASSPTQTSGNTIYF.

This chain connects TRBV21-1 to TRBJ2-7; the table names TRBD1, a call not compared with the DNA. TRBV21-1 is a recognized pseudogene. The CDR3 loop spans 16 amino acids. CDR3 DNA: TGTGCCAGCAGCAAAAGAAGGGGGGGTAGCTCCTACGAGCAGTACTTC. Residues: CASSKRRGGSSYEQYF.

The genes are TRBV15 and TRBJ2-2, with a tentative D call TRBD1 (6 bases). V was shortened by 5 bases and J by 6 bases, with 13 bases between the two germline ends. Germline V gene lookup returns CDR1 LNHNV and CDR2 YYDKDF (reference sequence). This CDR3 contains 14 residues. The CDR3, as DNA: TGTGCCACCAGCGGCCAGGGGACCCCCGGGGAGCTGTTTTTT. Amino acids: CATSGQGTPGELFF.

This CDR3 reads CASSKQGEGTDTQYF. CDR3 bases: TGTGCCAGCAGCAAACAGGGTGAGGGCACAGATACGCAGTATTTT. The chain links TRBV5-4 to TRBJ2-3; D perhaps matches TRBD1 (6 bases). This CDR3 has 15 amino acids. Trimming shortened V by 4 bases and J by 1 base, and 13 bases separated the two germline ends. Germline CDR1 and CDR2: SGHNT and YYREEE (reference sequence). The variable domain in full, completed from reference TRBV5-4 and TRBJ2-3, reads ETGVTQSPTHLIKTRGQQVTLRCSSQSGHNTVSWYQQALGQGPQFIFQYYREEENGRGNFPPRFSGLQFPNYSSELNVNALELDDSALYLCASSKQGEGTDTQYFGPGTRLTVL.

The J gene is TRBJ2-1, the V gene TRBV20-1, with 8 bases lining up with TRBD2. With V trimmed by 0 bases and J by 6 bases, 4 bases remained unmatched. Germline CDR1 is DFQATT and CDR2 is SNEGSKA (reference sequence). CDR3 length: 14 residues. The CDR3 coding sequence is TGCAGTGCTAGAGATCATGCGGGGGGCAATGAGCAGTTCTTC. Its translation: CSARDHAGGNEQFF.

The genes are TRBV5-1 and TRBJ2-1; 10 nucleotides line up with TRBD2. The CDR3 contains 17 residues. Germline V gene data show CDR1 as SGHRS and CDR2 as YFSETQ. With V trimmed by 3 bases and J by 0 bases, 6 bases remained unmatched. DNA of the CDR3: TGCGCCAGCAGCTCGTCCCCTAGCGGGAGCTCCTACAATGAGCAGTTCTTC. It yields the protein CASSSSPSGSSYNEQFF. The full variable domain, its missing parts supplied by reference TRBV5-1 and TRBJ2-1, is KAGVTQTPRYLIKTRGQQVTLSCSPISGHRSVSWYQQTPGQGLQFLFEYFSETQRNKGNFPGRFSGRQFSNSRSEMNVSTLELGDSALYLCASSSSPSGSSYNEQFFGPGTRLTVL.

This clonotype was recorded many times. The chain has TRBV5-4 and TRBJ2-1; 12 bases are shared with TRBD2. This CDR3 is 19 amino acids long. Looked up from germline, CDR1 is SGHNT and CDR2 is YYREEE (reference sequence). V lost 0 bases and J lost 4; bases outside the gene matches: 11. CDR3 loop: CASSLAGLAGGLRYNEQFF. CDR3 nucleotides: TGTGCCAGCAGCTTGGCCGGGCTAGCGGGGGGGCTAAGGTACAATGAGCAGTTCTTC.

The CDR3 region has the DNA TGTGCCAGCAGCTTAGCCGAAACAGGGCCCCAGCATTTT. Protein: CASSLAETGPQHF. The genes are TRBV7-8 and TRBJ1-5, with D possibly TRBD1 on 5 matching bases. The CDR3 is made up of 13 amino acids. Germline V gene data show CDR1 as SGHVS and CDR2 as FQNEAQ. Trimming pared 0 bases from V and 9 bases from J, leaving 9 bases between.

This chain links TRBV12-3 or TRBV12-4 with TRBJ1-1; no clear D. Trimming took 6 bases from V and 2 from J, leaving 10 bases between them. CDR3 length: 13 amino acids. This CDR3 reads CASRSQVNTEAFF. In DNA, the CDR3 is TGTGCCAGCAGAAGCCAGGTAAACACTGAAGCTTTCTTT.

The chain joins TRBV24-1 to TRBJ2-1; D gene unclear. The V gene's germline CDR1 is KGHDR and CDR2 SFDVKD. The CDR3 sequence is 13 residues long. Trimming took off 9 bases at V and 0 bases at J, with 8 bases between the two ends. The CDR3 DNA reads as TGTGCCACCGGACCGACCTCCTACAATGAGCAGTTCTTC. Translating it yields CATGPTSYNEQFF.

This clonotype has only a few counts. The rearrangement joins TRBV7-2 to TRBJ2-1, with 11 positions matching TRBD2. With 5 bases clipped from V and 0 bases from J, the junction kept 6 bases outside the gene matches. This CDR3 has 17 residues. From germline, CDR1 is SGHTA and CDR2 FQGNSA. The CDR3 nucleotides are TGTGCCAGCAGCCGTGGACTAGCGGGTGGCTCCTACAATGAGCAGTTCTTC. Translation gives CASSRGLAGGSYNEQFF.

This chain uses TRBV30 with TRBJ2-5; weak D call: TRBD1 (5 bases). The CDR3 sequence is 12 residues long. The V end was cut by 2 bases, the J end by 7 bases, with 11 bases between. Germline V gives CDR1 GTSNPN, CDR2 SVGIG (reference sequence). Here the CDR3 reads CAWSLDQGTQYF. The DNA for the CDR3 is TGTGCCTGGAGTCTCGATCAGGGGACCCAGTACTTC.

This clonotype showed up just a few times. The chain is built from TRBV12-3 or TRBV12-4 and TRBJ2-2; the D call may be TRBD1 or TRBD2 (5 bases each). CDR3 length equals 15 residues. V was clipped by 3 bases and J by 2 bases, with 10 bases between them. CDR3 nucleotide sequence: TGTGCCAGCAGTTTTCTGGGGGTAAACACCGGGGAGCTGTTTTTT. Residues: CASSFLGVNTGELFF.

The chain joins TRBV24-1 to TRBJ2-1, with no clear D. Germline CDR1 KGHDR, CDR2 SFDVKD. V lost 9 bases and J 7 bases, leaving 12 bases between the germline ends. This CDR3 is built from 12 residues. The CDR3 DNA follows: TGTGCCACCTCGGACGGAATGAATGAGCAGTTCTTC. Translated, it gives CATSDGMNEQFF.

The chain couples TRBV5-5 to TRBJ2-2, with D perhaps matching TRBD1 (6 bases). CDR1 is SGHKS, CDR2 YYEKEE, per germline (reference sequence). The CDR3 length is 15 residues. V was pared by 1 base and J by 0 bases, with 7 bases between. The CDR3 protein is CASSLWDTNTGELFF. The CDR3 DNA reads as TGTGCCAGCAGCTTGTGGGACACGAACACCGGGGAGCTGTTTTTT.

The chain couples TRBV3-1 to TRBJ1-4; D not resolved. Germline-derived CDR1 and CDR2 are LGHDT and YNNKEL (reference sequence). V lost 0 bases to trimming and J lost 8 bases, with 13 bases between them. The CDR3 contains 15 residues. CDR3 DNA: TGTGCCAGCAGCCAAGATAGCAGGTTAAGCGAAAAACTGTTTTTT. As protein: CASSQDSRLSEKLFF.

A few counts support this clonotype. The J gene is TRBJ2-5, the V gene TRBV4-1, with 11 bases fitting TRBD2. This CDR3 is built from 17 residues. With 4 bases clipped from V and 0 bases from J, the junction kept 7 bases outside the gene matches. Germline values: CDR1 MGHRA, CDR2 YSYEKL. CDR3 sequence: CASSRPSSGGNQETQYF. CDR3 in DNA: TGCGCCAGCAGCCGACCCTCTAGCGGGGGGAACCAAGAGACCCAGTACTTC.